These T cell receptor beta chains were read from a single sample in a study of graft-versus-host responses after intestinal transplantation. Clones were sequenced by immunoSEQ multiplex PCR, and TCRdb holds only the in-frame ones, with some missing. This sample carries about 89,000 clones, 91% of them seen once, and the ten largest clones take over 0.095%. What these receptors recognize is not known. Source: unstimulated CD4+ T cells sorted from spleen or lymph node cells, taken before intestinal transplant. The receptors shown here come from a human donor who received an intestinal transplant. CDR3s include the opening cysteine and the closing phenylalanine or tryptophan. A D gene is named only where the DNA matches it firmly. Only some rows state a clone size, as once, few, many or a class for expanded clones.

V gene	D gene	J gene	CDR3 length	clone size	CDR3 protein	CDR3 DNA
TRBV5-1	TRBD1	TRBJ2-7	15	NA	CASSGKDRGTYEQYF	TGCGCCAGCAGCGGGAAGGACAGGGGGACCTACGAGCAGTACTTC
TRBV11-2	NA	TRBJ2-2	13	NA	CASSLTSTGELFF	TGTGCCAGCAGCTTAACATCGACCGGGGAGCTGTTTTTT
TRBV9	NA	TRBJ2-2	15	once	CASSSGHLNTGELFF	TGTGCCAGCAGCTCGGGACACCTGAACACCGGGGAGCTGTTTTTT
TRBV30	NA	TRBJ1-4	12	NA	CAWSASVEKLFF	TGTGCCTGGAGTGCGAGTGTTGAAAAACTGTTTTTT
TRBV19	NA	TRBJ2-1	15	NA	CASSIQNRAPNEQFF	TGTGCCAGTAGTATACAGAACAGGGCACCCAATGAGCAGTTCTTC
TRBV7-7	NA	TRBJ2-1	15	NA	CASSLSIQGNNEQFF	TGTGCCAGCAGCTTGAGCATACAGGGTAACAATGAGCAGTTCTTC
TRBV11-3	NA	TRBJ1-1	15	NA	CASSLVSVENTEAFF	TGTGCCAGCAGCTTAGTCTCGGTAGAGAACACTGAAGCTTTCTTT
TRBV18	NA	TRBJ1-5	15	once	CASSPLGGGNQPQHF	TGTGCCAGCTCACCACTGGGGGGAGGCAATCAGCCCCAGCATTTT
TRBV9	NA	TRBJ1-1	14	NA	CASNKGQRNTEAFF	TGTGCCAGCAACAAGGGACAAAGGAACACTGAAGCTTTCTTT
TRBV6-4	TRBD1	TRBJ1-1	15	NA	CASRPGTGVNTEAFF	TGTGCCAGCAGACCCGGGACAGGGGTTAACACTGAAGCTTTCTTT
TRBV14	NA	TRBJ1-4	15	NA	CASSQNGRRREKLFF	TGTGCCAGCAGCCAAAATGGGAGGAGGCGTGAAAAACTGTTTTTT
TRBV30	TRBD1	TRBJ1-2	14	NA	CAWRKDRATYGYTF	TGTGCCTGGAGGAAGGACAGGGCGACGTATGGCTACACCTTC
TRBV18	TRBD1	TRBJ1-5	19	NA	CASSPLGTGGVASNQPQHF	TGTGCCAGCTCACCCCTAGGGACAGGGGGCGTCGCCAGCAATCAGCCCCAGCATTTT
TRBV19	NA	TRBJ1-3	17	NA	CASSRAGLDTSGNTIYF	TGTGCCAGTAGCCGGGCGGGACTGGATACCTCTGGAAACACCATATATTTT
TRBV2	NA	TRBJ1-4	15	NA	CASSDRGRGREKLFF	TGTGCCAGCAGTGATCGTGGCAGGGGACGGGAAAAACTGTTTTTT
TRBV7-9	NA	TRBJ1-5	14	NA	CASSEAGKVQPQHF	TGTGCCAGCAGCGAGGCAGGGAAGGTGCAGCCCCAGCATTTT
TRBV5-1	TRBD1	TRBJ1-3	16	NA	CASSFQTGVSGNTIYF	TGCGCCAGCAGTTTTCAAACAGGGGTCTCTGGAAACACCATATATTTT
TRBV19	NA	TRBJ2-1	15	NA	CASSPGTFRGDEQFF	TGTGCCAGTAGCCCCGGGACATTCCGAGGCGATGAGCAGTTCTTC
TRBV10-3	TRBD1	TRBJ1-1	13	NA	CAISTGPNTEAFF	TGTGCCATTTCGACAGGGCCGAACACTGAAGCTTTCTTT
TRBV5-5	NA	TRBJ2-3	16	NA	CAPASSFRNSTDTQYF	TGTGCCCCCGCGAGTTCATTTCGAAATAGCACAGATACGCAGTATTTT
TRBV27	TRBD1	TRBJ2-3	17	NA	CASRGTPGQLFRDTQYF	TGTGCCAGCAGGGGTACCCCGGGACAGCTCTTCCGAGATACGCAGTATTTT
TRBV23-1	TRBD1	TRBJ2-7	17	NA	CASSRDRNPSRRNEQYF	TGCGCCAGCAGTCGGGACAGGAACCCCTCGAGGAGAAACGAGCAGTACTTC
TRBV10-3	NA	TRBJ2-5	14	NA	CAISEQAVQETQYF	TGTGCCATCAGTGAGCAGGCAGTCCAAGAGACCCAGTACTTC
TRBV9	NA	TRBJ1-1	14	once	CASSVGHWNTEAFF	TGTGCCAGCAGCGTCGGACACTGGAACACTGAAGCTTTCTTT
TRBV30	NA	TRBJ1-1	17	NA	CAWSYLGAAGTNTEAFF	TGTGCCTGGAGTTATTTAGGGGCAGCGGGAACAAACACTGAAGCTTTCTTT
TRBV10-2	NA	TRBJ1-6	16	NA	CASSEIWSSLGSPLHF	TGCGCCAGCAGTGAGATCTGGAGCTCTCTTGGTTCACCCCTCCACTTT
TRBV5-1	NA	TRBJ1-1	17	NA	CASSFIPGLISGTEAFF	TGCGCCAGCAGCTTCATTCCGGGACTCATATCGGGGACTGAAGCTTTCTTT
TRBV9	TRBD1	TRBJ1-3	16	NA	CASSVDTGGFGNTIYF	TGTGCCAGCAGCGTGGATACAGGGGGCTTTGGAAACACCATATATTTT
TRBV15	NA	TRBJ1-6	14	NA	CATSRDRANSPLHF	TGTGCCACCAGCAGAGACAGGGCAAATTCACCCCTCCACTTT
TRBV12-5	NA	TRBJ1-3	15	NA	CASGSPGDPGNTIYF	TGTGCTAGTGGTTCACCAGGGGATCCTGGAAACACCATATATTTT
TRBV13	NA	TRBJ2-4	14	NA	CASSPQGSKNIQYF	TGTGCCAGCAGCCCGCAGGGTTCCAAAAACATTCAGTACTTC
TRBV5-4	TRBD1	TRBJ2-1	14	once	CASNPTGNWNEQFF	TGTGCCAGCAACCCGACAGGGAATTGGAATGAGCAGTTCTTC
TRBV20-1	NA	TRBJ1-1	11	NA	CSAGGRAEAFF	TGCAGTGCAGGGGGTCGCGCTGAAGCTTTCTTT
TRBV19	NA	TRBJ1-1	14	NA	CASTRPGVGTEAFF	TGTGCCAGTACCCGACCGGGGGTGGGCACTGAAGCTTTCTTT
TRBV11-2	TRBD1	TRBJ1-1	12	NA	CASRTGGTEAFF	TGTGCCAGCAGGACAGGGGGCACTGAAGCTTTCTTT
TRBV6-5	NA	TRBJ1-2	15	once	CASSYSGIGLYGYTF	TGTGCCAGCAGTTACTCCGGGATCGGACTCTATGGCTACACCTTC